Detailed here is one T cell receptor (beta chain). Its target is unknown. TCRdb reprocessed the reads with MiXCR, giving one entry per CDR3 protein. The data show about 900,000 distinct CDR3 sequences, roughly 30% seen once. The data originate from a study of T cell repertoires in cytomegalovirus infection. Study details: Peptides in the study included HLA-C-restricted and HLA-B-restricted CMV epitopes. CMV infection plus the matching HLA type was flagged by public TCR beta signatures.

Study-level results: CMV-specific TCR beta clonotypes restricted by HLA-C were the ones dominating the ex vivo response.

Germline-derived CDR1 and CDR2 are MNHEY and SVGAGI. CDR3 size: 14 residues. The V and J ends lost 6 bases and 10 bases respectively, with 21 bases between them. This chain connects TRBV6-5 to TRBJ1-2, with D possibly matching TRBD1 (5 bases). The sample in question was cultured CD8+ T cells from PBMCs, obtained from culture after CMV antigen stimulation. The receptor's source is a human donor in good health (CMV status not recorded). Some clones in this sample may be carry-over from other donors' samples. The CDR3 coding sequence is TGTGCCAGCAGGCGTCCGGGGGTTAATCGGGACTACACCTTC. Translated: CASRRPGVNRDYTF.